The rows below give T cell receptor beta chains drawn from one sample of a study of beta chain features in type 1 diabetes. The protocol was immunoSEQ multiplex PCR, while the TCRdb copy is restricted to in-frame clones and leaves out a portion. The sample includes 300,000 to 450,000 clones, around 10% of them seen just once. The sample consisted of central memory CD4+ T cells from blood. Source of these receptors: a man aged 30 to 45 with type 1 diabetes. The CDR3 runs from the conserved cysteine through the conserved F or W. D genes are given only for firm matches. The listing skips clone size in some rows; elsewhere it reads once, few, many or a size class.

>TRBJ2-5|.|TRBD1|TRBV4-2
TGTGCCAGCAGCTCGAGGACAGGGGAGAGGGAGACCCAGTACTTC
CASSSRTGERETQYF
>TRBJ2-3|few|.|TRBV9
TGTGCCAGCAGCGTCACGACACAAAGTAAAGGCACAGATACGCAGTATTTT
CASSVTTQSKGTDTQYF
>TRBJ1-2|many|.|TRBV7-2
TGTGCCAGCAGCTTACAGTACGGCGGATATGGCTACACCTTC
CASSLQYGGYGYTF
>TRBJ2-7|few|TRBD1|TRBV7-2
TGTGCCAGCAGCTTGGGACAGGGATACTACGAGCAGTACTTC
CASSLGQGYYEQYF
>TRBJ2-7|.|TRBD2|TRBV7-2
TGTGCCAGCAGCCAAAACCCCGGGACTAGCGAGCAGTACTTC
CASSQNPGTSEQYF
>TRBJ1-2|.|.|TRBV29-1
TGCAGCGTTGGACAAAACTATGGCTACACCTTC
CSVGQNYGYTF
>TRBJ2-1|few|.|TRBV7-3
TGTGCCAGCAGCTTGGAGGCCACAGGGCGCGGGATCTTC
CASSLEATGRGIF
>TRBJ2-1|.|.|TRBV7-2
TGTGCCAGCACCACTTACACGGGGAATGAGCAGTTCTTC
CASTTYTGNEQFF
>TRBJ2-1|few|.|TRBV11-2
TGTGCCAGCAGCCCTCTTTACAAGCTTGAGCAGTTCTTC
CASSPLYKLEQFF
>TRBJ2-7|.|.|TRBV6-5
TGTGCCAGCAGTTACTCCCAGAGATCCTACGAGCAGTACTTC
CASSYSQRSYEQYF
>TRBJ2-3|few|.|TRBV11-2
TGTGCCAGCAGCACGAGGACGGGCCACACAGATACGCAGTATTTT
CASSTRTGHTDTQYF
>TRBJ2-3|.|TRBD2|TRBV9
TGTGCCAGCAGCCCCCGGGTAGCGGGGGACACAGATACGCAGTATTTT
CASSPRVAGDTDTQYF
>TRBJ2-1|few|TRBD1|TRBV29-1
TGCAGCGTTGGGCAGGGGGCGGTGGCCGGTGAGCAGTTCTTC
CSVGQGAVAGEQFF
>TRBJ2-7|few|TRBD1|TRBV5-1
TGCGCCAGCAGGGATTACAGGGGCTCCTACGAGCAGTACTTC
CASRDYRGSYEQYF
>TRBJ1-2|.|TRBD1|TRBV2
TGTGCCAGCAGTGAGGCAGGGGGCGGCTACACCTTC
CASSEAGGGYTF
>TRBJ2-7|few|.|TRBV4-1
TGCGCCAGCAGCCAAGGCGGGTCGCTGGCATCCTACGAGCAGTACTTC
CASSQGGSLASYEQYF
>TRBJ2-3|.|.|TRBV2
TGTGCCAGCAGGAGGGCCGATTTTCCCACGCAGTATTTT
CASRRADFPTQYF
>TRBJ1-4|.|.|TRBV7-2
TGTGCCAGCAGCTTAGGCCTGAGTAATGAAAAACTGTTTTTT
CASSLGLSNEKLFF
>TRBJ2-5|few|.|TRBV4-3
TGCGCCAGCAGCCAAGATCGAGTTGCGGAGACCCAGTACTTC
CASSQDRVAETQYF
>TRBJ2-7|.|.|TRBV27
TGTGCCAGCAGACGGACAACCGATTTTATAAGCTCCTACGAGCAGTACTTC
CASRRTTDFISSYEQYF
>TRBJ1-1|.|TRBD1|TRBV10-1
TGCGCCAGCAGTGCCCAACAGGGGGAATACAATGAAGCTTTCTTT
CASSAQQGEYNEAFF
>TRBJ1-1|.|.|TRBV5-1
TGCGCCAGCAGCTTGGTAGGACACCTAAACACTGAAGCTTTCTTT
CASSLVGHLNTEAFF
>TRBJ1-5|.|.|TRBV5-8
TGTGCCAGCAGCCTACCGGGGGGGCGCAATCAGCCCCAGCATTTT
CASSLPGGRNQPQHF
>TRBJ2-7|few|.|TRBV28
TGTGCCAGCAGGTACATGGGGGAGGTGGGGCAGTACTTC
CASRYMGEVGQYF
>TRBJ2-5|few|TRBD1|TRBV9
TGTGCCAGCAGCGTACCAGGACAGGGGGCCGAGACCCAGTACTTC
CASSVPGQGAETQYF
>TRBJ1-1|.|.|TRBV11-2
TGTGCCAGCAGCTTAGAAACCCCCAAAGCTTTCTTT
CASSLETPKAFF
>TRBJ1-2|few|TRBD1|TRBV5-4
TGTGCCAGCAGCTTGAGGGACAGGGACTATGGCTACACCTTC
CASSLRDRDYGYTF
>TRBJ2-2|few|.|TRBV5-6
TGTGCCAGCAGTGGCAGGAACACCGGGGAGCTGTTTTTT
CASSGRNTGELFF
>TRBJ2-3|few|TRBD1|TRBV27
TGTGCCAGCAGCAGGATGACAGGGGGCGCAGATACGCAGTATTTT
CASSRMTGGADTQYF
>TRBJ2-7|.|TRBD2|TRBV4-2
TGTGCCAGCAGCCAAGGCCAGGGACTAGCGGGCGCCTACGAGCAGTACTTC
CASSQGQGLAGAYEQYF
>TRBJ2-6|.|TRBD1|TRBV7-8
TGTGCCAGCAGCTCACAGGGGGCTGGGGCCAACGTCCTGACTTTC
CASSSQGAGANVLTF
>TRBJ2-3|few|.|TRBV21-1
TGTGCCAGCAGCCAACCCCTTAGTGCGTTGGCTACCGGGACAGTTCTCACAGATACGCAGTATTTT
CASSQPLSALATGTVLTDTQYF
>TRBJ2-2|.|.|TRBV7-3
TGTGCCAGCAGCGCCGGGACCGCGTCAACCGGGGAGCTGTTTTTT
CASSAGTASTGELFF
>TRBJ2-7|few|TRBD2|TRBV19
TGTGCCAGTAGTACACTAGCGGTGGGAACCTACGAGCAGTACTTC
CASSTLAVGTYEQYF
>TRBJ1-1|few|.|TRBV28
TGTGCCAGCAGCATCACTGGGACAATCCAGAACACTGAAGCTTTCTTT
CASSITGTIQNTEAFF